What follows are 23 T cell receptor beta chains derived from one specimen sequenced in a study of cytomegalovirus exposure and HLA in healthy donors. The PCR had 60 Vbeta and 13 Jbeta primers. Assay used: immunoSEQ multiplex PCR; TCRdb lists only in-frame clones, some missing. The sample includes about 240,000 clones, roughly 87% of them seen just once. Sequencing was done on a sample of PBMCs. Every receptor here comes from a woman in her forties in good health and CMV-seropositive.

This chain connects TRBV14 to TRBJ1-3; 7 bases align to TRBD1. Germline loops: CDR1 SGHDN, CDR2 FVKESK. The CDR3 is 16 amino acids. V trimming: 0 bases; J trimming: 3 bases; junction bases outside the gene matches: 5. Here the CDR3 DNA reads TGTGCCAGCAGCCAAGAAGGGGGCAGGGATGGAAACACCATATATTTT. Its protein is CASSQEGGRDGNTIYF.

This clone has just one count. This rearrangement joins TRBV9 to TRBJ2-1; 10 bases map to TRBD1. CDR1 SGDLS and CDR2 YYNGEE come from the germline V gene. The V and J ends lost 0 bases and 10 bases, in that order; junction bases with no gene match: 16. CDR3 length equals 18 residues. In nucleotides, the CDR3 is TGTGCCAGCAGCGTAGTGGCCCTCGGGACAGGGGTACTCGCAGAGCAGTTCTTC. Translating it yields CASSVVALGTGVLAEQFF.

The V call is TRBV6-5, the J call TRBJ2-3, with D maybe TRBD1 (5 bases). The CDR3 length is 14 residues. V lost 0 bases and J 6 bases, leaving 10 bases between the germline ends. The V gene's germline CDR1 is MNHEY and CDR2 SVGAGI. CDR3 in amino acids: CASSYSARADTQYF. CDR3 sequence (DNA): TGTGCCAGCAGTTACTCCGCCAGGGCCGATACGCAGTATTTT.

This chain joins TRBV5-1 and TRBJ2-7; D uncertain. This CDR3 comprises 14 residues. V was pared by 1 base and J by 0 bases, with 8 bases between. Germline V CDR1 and CDR2: SGHRS, YFSETQ. The CDR3 DNA follows: TGCGCCAGCAGCTTGTCTCCAGACTCCTACGAGCAGTACTTC. The encoded protein is CASSLSPDSYEQYF.

The chain carries TRBV5-4 and TRBJ2-1; TRBD2 agrees at 8 bases. Germline-derived CDR1 and CDR2 are SGHNT and YYREEE (reference sequence). The CDR3 sequence is 18 residues long. Trimming at V came to 2 bases and at J to 3 bases, leaving 13 bases not matched to a gene. The CDR3 reads CASSLGRREASGYNEQFF. CDR3 in DNA: TGTGCCAGCAGCTTAGGGCGGCGGGAGGCCTCGGGCTACAATGAGCAGTTCTTC.

V and J are TRBV15 and TRBJ2-5; a weak D match, TRBD1 (6 bases). Germline V CDR1 and CDR2: LNHNV, YYDKDF (reference sequence). The CDR3 runs 15 residues. V was shortened by 0 bases and J by 1 base, with 9 bases between the two germline ends. CDR3: CATSRDRGPQETQYF. The CDR3 DNA follows: TGTGCCACCAGCAGAGACAGGGGCCCCCAAGAGACCCAGTACTTC.

The rearrangement joins TRBV10-3 to TRBJ1-5; tentative D call: TRBD1 (6 bases). From germline, CDR1 is ENHRY and CDR2 SYGVKD. The germline V and J ends were trimmed by 8 bases and 4 bases, with 15 bases remaining between them. This CDR3 is 14 amino acids long. DNA of the CDR3: TGTGCCATCTCCTCCGGACAGAATAATCAGCCCCAGCATTTT. The encoded protein is CAISSGQNNQPQHF.

CDR3 loop: CASSLYGSEQFF. The DNA of the CDR3 is TGTGCCAGCAGCTTATACGGGAGTGAGCAGTTCTTC. The chain is built from TRBV11-3 and TRBJ2-1; tentative D call: TRBD2 (6 bases). Trimming took off 2 bases at V and 9 bases at J, with 8 bases between the two ends. Germline V CDR1 and CDR2: SGHNT, YENEEA. There are 12 residues in the CDR3. The full variable domain, its missing parts supplied by reference TRBV11-3 and TRBJ2-1, is EAGVVQSPRYKIIEKKQPVAFWCNPISGHNTLYWYLQNLGQGPELLIRYENEEAVDDSQLPKDRFSAERLKGVDSTLKIQPAELGDSAVYLCASSLYGSEQFFGPGTRLTVL.

This clone was found a few times. J is TRBJ2-7 and V is TRBV11-3; 14 nucleotides match TRBD2. Germline CDR1 and CDR2: SGHNT and YENEEA. The junction had 1 base not matched to a gene; V was cut back by 7 bases and J by 2 bases. This CDR3 has 14 amino acids. CDR3 nucleotides: TGTGCCAGCATGGGACTAGCGGGAGCCTACGAGCAGTACTTC. This codes for CASMGLAGAYEQYF.

The chain has TRBV14 and TRBJ1-2, with a weak D call TRBD1 (6 bases). Germline V gives CDR1 SGHDN, CDR2 FVKESK. The CDR3 has 15 residues. Trimming pared 5 bases from V and 8 bases from J, leaving 21 bases between. The CDR3 protein is CASSKSTGRVRGYTF. CDR3 nucleotides: TGTGCCAGCAGCAAATCCACAGGGCGGGTTAGGGGCTACACCTTC.

The chain employs TRBV28 and TRBJ1-1; D may be TRBD1 (5 bases). Deletions cut 3 bases from V and 10 bases from J, with 15 bases between. Germline loops: CDR1 MDHEN, CDR2 SYDVKM. The CDR3 is made up of 13 amino acids. CDR3 nucleotides: TGTGCCAGCAGTTTGGGGGGTTCAAGGAGAGCTTTCTTT. Protein sequence: CASSLGGSRRAFF.

This sequence joins TRBV4-1 and TRBJ2-1, with D possibly being TRBD2 (5 bases). Germline-derived CDR1 and CDR2 are MGHRA and YSYEKL. Trimming stripped 1 base from V and 4 bases from J, with 11 bases between. The CDR3 has 15 amino acids. CDR3 coding DNA: TGCGCCAGCAGCCAAGTTGAGGGAGCATACAATGAGCAGTTCTTC. Translating it yields CASSQVEGAYNEQFF.

The CDR3 spells CASSRAEGSNTGELFF. The CDR3 region has the DNA TGTGCCAGCAGTCGGGCGGAGGGGTCGAACACCGGGGAGCTGTTTTTT. The V call is TRBV11-1, the J call TRBJ2-2, with a tentative D call TRBD2 (6 bases). V was pared by 6 bases and J by 0 bases, with 14 bases between. The CDR3 length is 16 residues. CDR1 SGHAT and CDR2 FQDESV come from the germline V gene (reference sequence). The entire variable domain, with the rest obtained from reference TRBV11-1 and TRBJ2-2, is as follows: EAEVAQSPRYKITEKSQAVAFWCDPISGHATLYWYRQILGQGPELLVQFQDESVVDDSQLPKDRFSAERLKGVDSTLKIQPAELGDSAMYLCASSRAEGSNTGELFFGEGSRLTVL.

V gene TRBV2 combines with J gene TRBJ2-3; TRBD2 might be the D (6 bases). V was shortened by 6 bases and J by 2 bases, with 12 bases between the two germline ends. Germline CDR1 and CDR2: SNHLY and FYNNEI. The CDR3 is 14 amino acids. The CDR3 DNA reads as TGTGCCAGCAGGATGACTAGTTTCACAGATACGCAGTATTTT. This encodes CASRMTSFTDTQYF.

The count of this clone is one. Different DNA sequences within this sample yield the same CDR3. The chain couples TRBV18 to TRBJ1-2; a possible D gene is TRBD1 (5 bases). The CDR3 has 17 amino acids. Germline V gives CDR1 KGHSH, CDR2 LQKENI. Deletions cut 3 bases from V and 6 bases from J, with 23 bases between. The CDR3 nucleotides read TGTGCCAGCTCACCGTTCATGGGGCAAGATCAACGGAATGGCTACACCTTC. It translates to CASSPFMGQDQRNGYTF.

In nucleotides, the CDR3 is TGTGCCAGCAGCTATGGGCGACAGTCCTACGAGCAGTACTTC. This sequence encodes CASSYGRQSYEQYF. V usage is TRBV7-2 and J usage is TRBJ2-7; D possibly corresponds to TRBD1 (5 bases). Germline V lookup: CDR1 SGHTA, CDR2 FQGNSA. Trimming shortened V by 4 bases and J by 1 base, and 11 bases separated the two germline ends. This CDR3 has 14 amino acids.

The chain links TRBV29-1 to TRBJ1-2; 10 bases align to TRBD1. Per the germline V gene, CDR1 is SQVTM and CDR2 is ANQGSEA. This CDR3 comprises 15 residues. Trimming took 0 bases from V and 6 from J; bases not matched to a gene: 7. In nucleotides, the CDR3 is TGCAGCGTTGAAGACCCGGGACAGGGGAGAGATGGCTACACCTTC. It translates to CSVEDPGQGRDGYTF.

The rearrangement joins TRBV7-3 to TRBJ2-1; TRBD2 matches 12 bases. Germline V gene data show CDR1 as SGHTA and CDR2 as FQGTGA. Trimming cost V 9 bases and J 4 bases; bases outside gene matches: 4. The CDR3 extends over 14 amino acids. CDR3 DNA sequence: TGTGCCAGGGAGACTAGCGGGAGATACAATGAGCAGTTCTTC. It specifies CARETSGRYNEQFF.

V is TRBV9 and J is TRBJ2-3; TRBD2 matches at 11 bases. Germline CDR1 and CDR2: SGDLS and YYNGEE. The CDR3 loop spans 15 amino acids. V lost 4 bases and J lost 3; bases outside the gene matches: 4. The CDR3 nucleotides are TGTGCCAGCAGCCTAACTAGCGGGGGTACAGATACGCAGTATTTT. Protein: CASSLTSGGTDTQYF.

Notes on this clone: Germline is not matched at one junction end, which may reflect a read error. This sequence joins TRBV7-9 and TRBJ2-2; D perhaps matches TRBD2 (7 bases). This CDR3 is built from 16 residues. In germline, CDR1 is SEHNR, CDR2 FQNEAQ (reference sequence). CDR3 sequence (DNA): TGTTCCAGCCGAATGTTCGGGGGGCCGAGCACCGGGGAGCTGTTTTTT. This gives the protein CSSRMFGGPSTGELFF.

The gene calls are TRBV7-9 and TRBJ1-2; the D gene is possibly TRBD1 (6 bases). Germline CDR1 reads SEHNR; CDR2 reads FQNEAQ (reference sequence). The ends were cut back, 4 bases at V and 4 bases at J, with 16 bases in the middle. The CDR3 covers 15 residues. This chain's CDR3 is CASSSTGTPLYGYTF. The CDR3 region has the DNA TGTGCCAGCAGCTCAACAGGGACACCCCTCTATGGCTACACCTTC.

This chain connects TRBV7-8 to TRBJ1-1, with D perhaps TRBD1 (5 bases). Germline CDR1 and CDR2: SGHVS and FQNEAQ. Between the trimmed V and J ends, which lost 0 bases and 4 bases, there was a span of 12 bases. This CDR3 has 15 amino acids. The chain's CDR3 is CASSLARGASTEAFF. The CDR3 coding sequence is TGTGCCAGCAGCTTAGCGCGGGGCGCGAGCACTGAAGCTTTCTTT. The variable domain in full, with the rest retrieved from reference TRBV7-8 and TRBJ1-1, is GAGVSQSPRYKVAKRGQDVALRCDPISGHVSLFWYQQALGQGPEFLTYFQNEAQLDKSGLPSDRFFAERPEGSVSTLKIQRTQQEDSAVYLCASSLARGASTEAFFGQGTRLTVV.

This chain uses TRBV30 with TRBJ1-3, with D hard to call. V was clipped by 0 bases and J by 0 bases, with 12 bases between them. The CDR3 is made up of 16 amino acids. The V gene's germline CDR1 is GTSNPN and CDR2 SVGIG (reference sequence). The CDR3 coding sequence is TGTGCCTGGAGTGTATCGTCGCGGATCTCTGGAAACACCATATATTTT. This translates into CAWSVSSRISGNTIYF. The whole variable domain, remainder taken from reference TRBV30 and TRBJ1-3, is SQTIHQWPATLVQPVGSPLSLECTVEGTSNPNLYWYRQAAGRGLQLLFYSVGIGQISSEVPQNLSASRPQDRQFILSSKKLLLSDSGFYLCAWSVSSRISGNTIYFGEGSWLTVV.